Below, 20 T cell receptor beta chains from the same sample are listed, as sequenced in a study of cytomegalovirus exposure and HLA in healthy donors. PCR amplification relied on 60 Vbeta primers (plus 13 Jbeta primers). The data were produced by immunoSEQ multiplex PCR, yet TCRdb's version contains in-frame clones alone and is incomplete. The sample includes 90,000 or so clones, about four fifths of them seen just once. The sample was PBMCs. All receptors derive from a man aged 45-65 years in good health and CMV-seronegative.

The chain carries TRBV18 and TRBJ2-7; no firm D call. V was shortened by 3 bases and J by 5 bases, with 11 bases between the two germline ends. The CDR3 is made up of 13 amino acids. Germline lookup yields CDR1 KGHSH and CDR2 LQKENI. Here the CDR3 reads CASSPSRGDEQYF. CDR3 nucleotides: TGTGCCAGCTCACCCTCTCGTGGAGACGAGCAGTACTTC.

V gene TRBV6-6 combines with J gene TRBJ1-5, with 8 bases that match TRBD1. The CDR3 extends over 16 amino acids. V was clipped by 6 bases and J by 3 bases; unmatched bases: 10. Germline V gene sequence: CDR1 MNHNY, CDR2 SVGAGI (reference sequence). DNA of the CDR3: TGTGCCAGCAGCCCTGGAGACAGGGGAGACAATCAGCCCCAGCATTTT. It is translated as CASSPGDRGDNQPQHF.

The CDR3 sequence: CASSFGLAGVDTQYF. The CDR3 DNA follows: TGTGCCAGCAGTTTTGGGCTAGCGGGGGTAGATACGCAGTATTTT. The rearrangement links TRBV28 to TRBJ2-3; 10 bases match TRBD2. V lost 3 bases to trimming and J lost 5 bases; unmatched junction nucleotides: 5. Germline CDR1 MDHEN, CDR2 SYDVKM. The CDR3 has 15 amino acids.

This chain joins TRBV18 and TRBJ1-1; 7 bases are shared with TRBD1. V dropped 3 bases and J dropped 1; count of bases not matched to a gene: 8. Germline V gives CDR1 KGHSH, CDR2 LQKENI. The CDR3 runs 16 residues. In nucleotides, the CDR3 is TGTGCCAGCTCACCGGGACAGTTACTAGGGAACACTGAAGCTTTCTTT. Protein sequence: CASSPGQLLGNTEAFF.

The chain's CDR3 is CASSVAGMGTDTQYF. CDR3 DNA sequence: TGTGCCAGCAGCGTAGCGGGGATGGGCACAGATACGCAGTATTTT. V gene TRBV9 combines with J gene TRBJ2-3, with a possible D match to TRBD2 (5 bases). Germline-derived CDR1 and CDR2 are SGDLS and YYNGEE. The germline V and J ends were trimmed by 0 bases and 1 base, with 9 bases remaining between them. The CDR3 runs to 15 residues.

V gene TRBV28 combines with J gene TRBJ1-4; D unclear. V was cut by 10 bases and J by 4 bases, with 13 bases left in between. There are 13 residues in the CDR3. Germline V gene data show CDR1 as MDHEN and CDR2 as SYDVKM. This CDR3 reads CATWRGLNEKLFF. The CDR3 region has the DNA TGTGCCACGTGGAGAGGCCTTAATGAAAAACTGTTTTTT.

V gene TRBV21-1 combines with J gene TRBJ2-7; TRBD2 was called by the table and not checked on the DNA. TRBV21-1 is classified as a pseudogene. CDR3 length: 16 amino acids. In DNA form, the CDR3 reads TGTGCCAGCAGCAAAGGGGGGGATTGGAGGGGCTACGAGCAGTACTTC. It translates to CASSKGGDWRGYEQYF.

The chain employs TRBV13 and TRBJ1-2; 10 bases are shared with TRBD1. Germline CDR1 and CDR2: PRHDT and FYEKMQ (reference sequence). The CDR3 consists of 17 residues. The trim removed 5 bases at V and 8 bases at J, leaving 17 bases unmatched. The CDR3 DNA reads TGTGCCAGCAGCCCCCCCCGAGACAGGGGGCATCGAGAGGGCTACACCTTC. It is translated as CASSPPRDRGHREGYTF.

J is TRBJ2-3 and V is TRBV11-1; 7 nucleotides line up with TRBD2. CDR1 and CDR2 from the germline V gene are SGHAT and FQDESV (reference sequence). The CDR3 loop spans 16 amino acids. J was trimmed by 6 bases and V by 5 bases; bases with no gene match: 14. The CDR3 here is CASSTKAGVGWDTQYF. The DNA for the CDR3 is TGTGCCAGCAGCACCAAGGCGGGAGTGGGCTGGGATACGCAGTATTTT.

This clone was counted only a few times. The CDR3 here is CASSITGANVLTF. CDR3 nucleotide sequence: TGTGCCAGCAGTATAACTGGGGCCAACGTCCTGACTTTC. The chain is built from TRBV5-4 and TRBJ2-6, with unresolved D. Per germline, CDR1 SGHNT and CDR2 YYREEE (reference sequence). The CDR3 spans 13 residues. Trimming cost V 5 bases and J 2 bases, with 5 bases left between them.

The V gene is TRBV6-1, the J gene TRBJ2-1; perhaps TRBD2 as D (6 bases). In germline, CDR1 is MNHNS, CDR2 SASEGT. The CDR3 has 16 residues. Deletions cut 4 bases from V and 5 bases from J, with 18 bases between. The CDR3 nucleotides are TGTGCCAGCAGTGGCCCCTTGGGCGGGGAGGACAATGAGCAGTTCTTC. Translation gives CASSGPLGGEDNEQFF.

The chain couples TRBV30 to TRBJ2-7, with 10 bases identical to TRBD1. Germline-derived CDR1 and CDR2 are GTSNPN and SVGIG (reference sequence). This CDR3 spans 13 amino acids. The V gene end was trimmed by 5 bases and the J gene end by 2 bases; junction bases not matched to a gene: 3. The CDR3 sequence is CAWGTGATYEQYF. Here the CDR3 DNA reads TGTGCCTGGGGGACAGGGGCCACCTACGAGCAGTACTTC. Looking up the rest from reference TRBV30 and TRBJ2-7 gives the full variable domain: SQTIHQWPATLVQPVGSPLSLECTVEGTSNPNLYWYRQAAGRGLQLLFYSVGIGQISSEVPQNLSASRPQDRQFILSSKKLLLSDSGFYLCAWGTGATYEQYFGPGTRLTVT.

The CDR3 spells CASSVGPDRGTEAFF. DNA for the CDR3: TGTGCCAGCAGCGTAGGGCCCGACAGGGGAACTGAAGCTTTCTTT. The chain combines TRBV9 with TRBJ1-1; 8 bases agree with TRBD1. The CDR3 spans 15 residues. Germline V gene sequence: CDR1 SGDLS, CDR2 YYNGEE. V shed 0 bases, J shed 5 bases, and the junction held 6 bases outside the gene matches.

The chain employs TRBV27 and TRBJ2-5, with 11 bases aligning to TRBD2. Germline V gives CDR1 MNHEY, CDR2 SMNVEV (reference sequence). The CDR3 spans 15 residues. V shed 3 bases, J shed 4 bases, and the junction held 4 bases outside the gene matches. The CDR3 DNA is TGTGCCAGCAGTTTGATAGCGGGAGGGGTAGAGACCCAGTACTTC. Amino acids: CASSLIAGGVETQYF.

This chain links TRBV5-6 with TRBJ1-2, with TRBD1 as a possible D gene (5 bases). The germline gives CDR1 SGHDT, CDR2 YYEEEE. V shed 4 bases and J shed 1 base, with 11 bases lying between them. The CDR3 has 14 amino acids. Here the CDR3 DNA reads TGTGCCAGCAGCCTGGAGGGGAATAACTATGGCTACACCTTC. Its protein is CASSLEGNNYGYTF.

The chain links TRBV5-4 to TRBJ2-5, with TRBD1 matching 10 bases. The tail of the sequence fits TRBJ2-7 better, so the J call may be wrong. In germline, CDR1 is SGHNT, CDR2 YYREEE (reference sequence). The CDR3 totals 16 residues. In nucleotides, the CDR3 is TGTGCCAGCAGCAACCCGGGACAGGGGCCCTCCTACGAGCAGTACTTC. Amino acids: CASSNPGQGPSYEQYF.

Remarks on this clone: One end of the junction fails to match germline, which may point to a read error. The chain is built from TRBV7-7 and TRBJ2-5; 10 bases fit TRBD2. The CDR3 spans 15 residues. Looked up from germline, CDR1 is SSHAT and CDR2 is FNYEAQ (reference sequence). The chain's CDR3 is CASSPGLASGETQYF. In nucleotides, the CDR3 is TGTGCTAGCAGCCCGGGACTAGCGAGTGGTGAGACCCAGTACTTC. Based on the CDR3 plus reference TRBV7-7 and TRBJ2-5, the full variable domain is GAGVSQSPRYKVTKRGQDVTLRCDPISSHATLYWYQQALGQGPEFLTYFNYEAQPDKSGLPSDRFSAERPEGSISTLTIQRTEQRDSAMYRCASSPGLASGETQYFGPGTRLLVL.

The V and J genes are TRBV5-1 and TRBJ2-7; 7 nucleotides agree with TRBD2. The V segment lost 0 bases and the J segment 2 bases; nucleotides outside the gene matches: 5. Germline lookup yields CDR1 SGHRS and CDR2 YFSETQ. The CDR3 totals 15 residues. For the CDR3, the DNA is TGCGCCAGCAGCTTGGAAAGCGGGACCACCTACGAGCAGTACTTC. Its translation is CASSLESGTTYEQYF.

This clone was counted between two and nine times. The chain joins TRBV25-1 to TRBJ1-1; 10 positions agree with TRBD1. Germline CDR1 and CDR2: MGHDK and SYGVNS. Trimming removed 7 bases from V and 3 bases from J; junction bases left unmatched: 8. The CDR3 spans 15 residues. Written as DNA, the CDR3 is TGTGCCAGCACTCCGGACGACAGGGGGCACACTGAAGCTTTCTTT. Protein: CASTPDDRGHTEAFF. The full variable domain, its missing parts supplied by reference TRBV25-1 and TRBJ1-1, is EADIYQTPRYLVIGTGKKITLECSQTMGHDKMYWYQQDPGMELHLIHYSYGVNSTEKGDLSSESTVSRIRTEHFPLTLESARPSHTSQYLCASTPDDRGHTEAFFGQGTRLTVV.

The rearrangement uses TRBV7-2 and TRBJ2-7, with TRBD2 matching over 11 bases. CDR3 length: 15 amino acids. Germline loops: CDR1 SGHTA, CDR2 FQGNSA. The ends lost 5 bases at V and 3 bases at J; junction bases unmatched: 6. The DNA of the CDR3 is TGTGCCAGCAGCCCGGGACTAGCGGCCAGCTACGAGCAGTACTTC. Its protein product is CASSPGLAASYEQYF.